This T cell receptor beta chain was recovered during a study of Graves' ophthalmopathy and Graves' hyperthyroidism. Study-wide findings and caveats: The model forecast ophthalmopathy progression, reaching under 71% sensitivity and 72% to 80% specificity.

V was pared by 6 bases and J by 6 bases, with 7 bases of the junction left unmatched. This CDR3 comprises 14 residues. This clonotype was picked up many times. Its antigen is currently unknown. Pregnant or lactating patients and those with other autoimmune diseases or uncontrolled infections were excluded. RNA transcripts served as template for amplifying TCR beta CDR3 sequences. HTBI primers were used in a first-round RT-PCR, which preceded a second-round multiplex PCR. TCRdb fed the multiplex PCR reads into MiXCR, producing one record per CDR3 protein. The top ten clones hold more than 9.5% of a sample with some 1.1 million distinct CDR3 sequences, about two fifths of them seen once.

The receptor was isolated from an adult man with Graves' hyperthyroidism. The chain couples TRBV12-3 or TRBV12-4 to TRBJ2-7; 11 bases agree with TRBD2. Sequenced input: peripheral blood or thyroid tissue (not recorded which). CDR3 sequence reads: CASSTTSGNSEQYF. CDR3 DNA: TGTGCCAGCAGCACGACTAGCGGGAATAGCGAGCAGTACTTC.